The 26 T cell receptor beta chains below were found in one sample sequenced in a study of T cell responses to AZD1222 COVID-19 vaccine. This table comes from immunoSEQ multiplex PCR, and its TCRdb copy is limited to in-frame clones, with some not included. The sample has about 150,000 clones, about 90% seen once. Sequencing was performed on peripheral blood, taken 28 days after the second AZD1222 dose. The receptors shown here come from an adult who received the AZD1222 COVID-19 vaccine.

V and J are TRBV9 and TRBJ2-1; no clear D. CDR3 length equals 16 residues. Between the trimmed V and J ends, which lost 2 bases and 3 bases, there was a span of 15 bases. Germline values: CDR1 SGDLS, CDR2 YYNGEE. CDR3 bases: TGTGCCAGCAGCGTCGACTCCCGAGCCCGCTACAATGAGCAGTTCTTC. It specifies CASSVDSRARYNEQFF.

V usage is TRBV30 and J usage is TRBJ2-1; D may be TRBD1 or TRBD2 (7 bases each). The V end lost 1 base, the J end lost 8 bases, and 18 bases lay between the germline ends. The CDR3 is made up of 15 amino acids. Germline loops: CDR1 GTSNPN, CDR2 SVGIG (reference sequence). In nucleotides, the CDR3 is TGTGCCTGGAGTGGACAGGGCGGGAGAGCGGATGAGCAGTTCTTC. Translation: CAWSGQGGRADEQFF.

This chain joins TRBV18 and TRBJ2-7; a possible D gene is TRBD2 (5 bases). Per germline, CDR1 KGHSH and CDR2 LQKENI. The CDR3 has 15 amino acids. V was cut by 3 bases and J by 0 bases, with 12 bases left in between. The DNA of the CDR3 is TGTGCCAGCTCACCTCGAACGGGGATCTCCTACGAGCAGTACTTC. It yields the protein CASSPRTGISYEQYF.

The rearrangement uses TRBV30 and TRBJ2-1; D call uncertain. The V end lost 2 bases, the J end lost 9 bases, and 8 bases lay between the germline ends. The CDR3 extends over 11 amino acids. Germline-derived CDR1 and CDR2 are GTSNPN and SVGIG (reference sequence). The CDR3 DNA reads TGTGCCTGGAGTACGTCAGGTGAGCAGTTCTTC. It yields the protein CAWSTSGEQFF.

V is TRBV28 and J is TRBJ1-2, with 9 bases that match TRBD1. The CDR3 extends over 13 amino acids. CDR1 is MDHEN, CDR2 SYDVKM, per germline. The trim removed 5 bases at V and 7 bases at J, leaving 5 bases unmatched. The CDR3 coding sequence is TGTGCCAGCAGTCGGGACAGGGTATCTGGCTACACCTTC. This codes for CASSRDRVSGYTF.

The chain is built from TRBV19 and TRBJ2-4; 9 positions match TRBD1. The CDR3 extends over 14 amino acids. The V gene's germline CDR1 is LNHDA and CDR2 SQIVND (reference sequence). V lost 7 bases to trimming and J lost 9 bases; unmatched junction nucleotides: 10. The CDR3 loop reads CASTFGTGFSIQYF. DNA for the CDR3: TGTGCCAGTACTTTCGGGACAGGGTTTAGCATTCAGTACTTC.

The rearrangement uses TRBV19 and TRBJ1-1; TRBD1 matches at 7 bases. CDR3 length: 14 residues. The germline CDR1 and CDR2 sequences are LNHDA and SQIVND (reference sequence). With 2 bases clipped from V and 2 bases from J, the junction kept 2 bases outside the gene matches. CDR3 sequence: CASSITGVNTEAFF. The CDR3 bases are TGTGCCAGTAGTATAACAGGGGTAAACACTGAAGCTTTCTTT.

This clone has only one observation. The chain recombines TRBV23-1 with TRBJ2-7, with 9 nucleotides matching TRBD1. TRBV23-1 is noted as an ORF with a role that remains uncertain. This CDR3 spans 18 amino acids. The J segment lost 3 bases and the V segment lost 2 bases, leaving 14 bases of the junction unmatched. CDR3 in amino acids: CASSQRPLPGQGVYEQYF. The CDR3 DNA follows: TGCGCCAGCAGTCAACGGCCCCTTCCGGGACAGGGAGTCTACGAGCAGTACTTC.

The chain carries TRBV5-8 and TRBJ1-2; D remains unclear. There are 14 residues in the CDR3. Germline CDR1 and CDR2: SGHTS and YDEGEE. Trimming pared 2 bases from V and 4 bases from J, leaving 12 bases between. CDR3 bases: TGTGCCAGCAGCTTTGAAGGGTCCCTCTATGGCTACACCTTC. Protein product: CASSFEGSLYGYTF.

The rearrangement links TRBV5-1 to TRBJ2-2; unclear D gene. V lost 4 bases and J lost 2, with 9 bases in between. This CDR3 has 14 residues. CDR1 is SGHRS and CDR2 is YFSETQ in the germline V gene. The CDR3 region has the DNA TGCGCCAGCAGCACCGACTTAAACACCGGGGAGCTGTTTTTT. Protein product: CASSTDLNTGELFF.

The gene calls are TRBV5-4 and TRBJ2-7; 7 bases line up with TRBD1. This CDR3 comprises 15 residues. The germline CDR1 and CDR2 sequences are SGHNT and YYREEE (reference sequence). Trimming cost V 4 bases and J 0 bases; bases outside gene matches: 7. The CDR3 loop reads CASSAGTADSYEQYF. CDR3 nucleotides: TGTGCCAGCAGCGCCGGGACAGCGGACTCCTACGAGCAGTACTTC.

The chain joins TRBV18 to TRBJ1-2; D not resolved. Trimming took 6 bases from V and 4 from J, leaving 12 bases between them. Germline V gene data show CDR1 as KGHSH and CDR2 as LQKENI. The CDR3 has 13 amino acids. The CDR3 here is CASSLDWIYGYTF. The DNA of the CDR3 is TGTGCCAGCTCCCTAGATTGGATCTATGGCTACACCTTC.

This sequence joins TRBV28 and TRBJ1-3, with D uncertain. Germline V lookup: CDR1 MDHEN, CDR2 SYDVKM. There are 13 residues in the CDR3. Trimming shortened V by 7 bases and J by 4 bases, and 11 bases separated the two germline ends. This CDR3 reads CASIPGRGNTIYF. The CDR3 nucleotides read TGTGCCAGCATCCCGGGCCGGGGAAACACCATATATTTT.

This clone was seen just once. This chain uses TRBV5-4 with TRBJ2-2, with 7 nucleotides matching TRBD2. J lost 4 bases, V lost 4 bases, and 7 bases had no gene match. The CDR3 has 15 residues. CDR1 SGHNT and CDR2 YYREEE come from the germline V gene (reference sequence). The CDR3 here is CASSPVVAGTGELFF. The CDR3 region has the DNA TGTGCCAGCAGCCCCGTGGTAGCGGGCACCGGGGAGCTGTTTTTT.

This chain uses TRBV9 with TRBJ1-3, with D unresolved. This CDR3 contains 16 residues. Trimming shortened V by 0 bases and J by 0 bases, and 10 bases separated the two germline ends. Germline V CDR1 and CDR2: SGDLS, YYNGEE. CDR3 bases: TGTGCCAGCAGCGTAGGTCGCCAGGCCTCTGGAAACACCATATATTTT. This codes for CASSVGRQASGNTIYF.

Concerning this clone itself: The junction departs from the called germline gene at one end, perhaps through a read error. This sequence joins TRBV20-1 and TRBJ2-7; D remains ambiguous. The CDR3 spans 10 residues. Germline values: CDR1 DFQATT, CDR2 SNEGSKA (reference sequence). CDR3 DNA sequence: TGCAGTGCTAGTCTAGGGCAGGAGCACTTC. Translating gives CSASLGQEHF.

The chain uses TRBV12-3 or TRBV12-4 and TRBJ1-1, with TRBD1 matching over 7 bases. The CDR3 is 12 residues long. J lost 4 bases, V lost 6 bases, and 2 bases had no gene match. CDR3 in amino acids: CASRTGVTEAFF. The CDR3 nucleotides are TGTGCCAGCAGAACAGGGGTCACTGAAGCTTTCTTT.

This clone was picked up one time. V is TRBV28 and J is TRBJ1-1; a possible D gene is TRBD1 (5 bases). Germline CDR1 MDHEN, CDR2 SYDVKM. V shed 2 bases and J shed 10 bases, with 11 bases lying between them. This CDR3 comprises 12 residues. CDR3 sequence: CASSLVGVRAFF. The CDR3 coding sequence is TGTGCCAGCAGTTTAGTGGGGGTTCGAGCTTTCTTT.

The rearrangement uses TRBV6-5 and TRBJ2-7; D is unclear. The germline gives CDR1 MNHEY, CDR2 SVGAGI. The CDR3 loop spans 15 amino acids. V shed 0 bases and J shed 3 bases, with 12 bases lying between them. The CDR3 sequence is CASSYSSTEGYEQYF. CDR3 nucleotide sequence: TGTGCCAGCAGTTACTCGTCGACCGAAGGCTACGAGCAGTACTTC.

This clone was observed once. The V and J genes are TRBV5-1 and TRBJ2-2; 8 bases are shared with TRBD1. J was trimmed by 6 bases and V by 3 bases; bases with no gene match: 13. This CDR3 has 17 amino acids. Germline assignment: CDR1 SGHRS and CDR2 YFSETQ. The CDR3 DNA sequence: TGCGCCAGCAGCTCTGGAGGCAGGGGGCGACTTGCCGGGGAGCTGTTTTTT. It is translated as CASSSGGRGRLAGELFF.

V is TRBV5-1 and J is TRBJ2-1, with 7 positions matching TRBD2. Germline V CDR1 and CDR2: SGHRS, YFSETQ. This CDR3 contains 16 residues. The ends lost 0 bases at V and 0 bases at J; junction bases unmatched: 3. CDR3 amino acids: CASSLVASGSYNEQFF. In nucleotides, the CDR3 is TGCGCCAGCAGCTTGGTAGCTAGCGGCTCCTACAATGAGCAGTTCTTC.

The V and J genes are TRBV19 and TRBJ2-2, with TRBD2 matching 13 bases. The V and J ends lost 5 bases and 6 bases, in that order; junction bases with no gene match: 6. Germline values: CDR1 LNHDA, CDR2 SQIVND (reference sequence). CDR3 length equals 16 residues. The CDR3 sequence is CASSGRTSGSPGELFF. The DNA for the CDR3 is TGTGCCAGTAGTGGGCGGACTAGCGGGAGCCCCGGGGAGCTGTTTTTT.

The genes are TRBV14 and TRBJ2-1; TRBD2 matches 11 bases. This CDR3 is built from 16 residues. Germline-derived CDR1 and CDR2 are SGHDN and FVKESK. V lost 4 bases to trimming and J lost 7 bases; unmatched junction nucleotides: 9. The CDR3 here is CASSRIPGLAANEQFF. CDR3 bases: TGTGCCAGCAGCCGGATTCCGGGACTAGCGGCAAATGAGCAGTTCTTC.

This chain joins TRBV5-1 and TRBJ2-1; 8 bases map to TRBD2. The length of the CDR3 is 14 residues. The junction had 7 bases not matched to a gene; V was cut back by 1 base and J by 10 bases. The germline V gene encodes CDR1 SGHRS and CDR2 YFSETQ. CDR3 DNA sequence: TGCGCCAGCAGCTTGCCCGGCGGCGGGGGGGAGCAGTTCTTC. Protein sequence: CASSLPGGGGEQFF.

DNA of the CDR3: TGTGCCAGCAGCCAAGATTACAGAAGTTTGACGCAGTATTTT. The encoded protein is CASSQDYRSLTQYF. The V call is TRBV14, the J call TRBJ2-3; D unclear. Germline V gene sequence: CDR1 SGHDN, CDR2 FVKESK. The V end lost 0 bases, the J end lost 9 bases, and 13 bases lay between the germline ends. The CDR3 is made up of 14 amino acids.

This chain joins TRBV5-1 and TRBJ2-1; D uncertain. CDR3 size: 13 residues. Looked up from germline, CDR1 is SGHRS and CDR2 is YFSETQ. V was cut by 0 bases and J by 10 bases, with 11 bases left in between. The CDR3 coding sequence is TGCGCCAGCAGCTTGGGGCAGGCCCCCGAGCAGTTCTTC. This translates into CASSLGQAPEQFF.